This T cell receptor beta chain was sequenced in a study of regulatory T cells in long-lasting Graves disease. Both iRepertoire HTBI primers and Arm-PCR of CDR3 regions were used to build the TCR beta libraries. TCRdb redid the calling of the multiplex PCR reads with MiXCR, one entry per CDR3 protein. The sample includes a few hundred thousand distinct CDR3 sequences, 18% seen only once; the top ten take 13% to 15%. Time point here: newly diagnosed GD, antithyroid drugs for less than 3 months. PBMCs provided the RNA from which the TCR library was made. Trimming removed 6 bases from V and 4 bases from J; junction bases left unmatched: 8. CDR3 size: 15 residues. Germline V lookup: CDR1 SGHNT, CDR2 YYREEE (reference sequence). The data also belong to a second study, concerning T cells in Graves' hyperthyroidism and ophthalmopathy.

This clonotype originated in a woman in her 30s with Graves disease. The genes are TRBV5-4 and TRBJ2-1; 9 positions match TRBD1. Specimen: peripheral blood mononuclear cells (PBMCs), collected at new diagnosis, from a patient treated with antithyroid drugs. The chain's CDR3 is CASTAGTGIYNEQFF. CDR3 in DNA: TGTGCCAGCACCGCCGGGACAGGGATATACAATGAGCAGTTCTTC. Based on the CDR3 plus reference TRBV5-4 and TRBJ2-1, the full variable domain is ETGVTQSPTHLIKTRGQQVTLRCSSQSGHNTVSWYQQALGQGPQFIFQYYREEENGRGNFPPRFSGLQFPNYSSELNVNALELDDSALYLCASTAGTGIYNEQFFGPGTRLTVL.